This T cell receptor beta chain comes out of a study of shared clonotypes between healthy human individuals. The CDR3 totals 16 residues. The V end was cut by 0 bases, the J end by 2 bases, with 14 bases between. Per the germline V gene, CDR1 is SGHRS and CDR2 is YFSETQ. This clone was detected a few times. Original data processing: Sequence data from immunoSEQ were junction-only and lacked quality scores; consequently, filtering differed. Measured with immunoSEQ multiplex PCR; TCRdb has only the in-frame clones, and not every one. V and J calls and clone size follow that table, whereas D and trimming were derived from the DNA. The data contain 450,000 to 500,000 clones, approximately 82% of them seen just once; the ten biggest clones take up around 12%.

The J gene is TRBJ1-1, the V gene TRBV5-1; D might be TRBD1 (6 bases). The receptor's source is a woman between 35 and 50 years old in good health. Some clones in this sample may be carry-over from other donors' samples. The sequenced material came from PBMCs. The CDR3 loop reads CASSLASGAGNTEAFF. The CDR3 DNA is TGCGCCAGCAGCTTGGCGTCAGGGGCGGGAAACACTGAAGCTTTCTTT.